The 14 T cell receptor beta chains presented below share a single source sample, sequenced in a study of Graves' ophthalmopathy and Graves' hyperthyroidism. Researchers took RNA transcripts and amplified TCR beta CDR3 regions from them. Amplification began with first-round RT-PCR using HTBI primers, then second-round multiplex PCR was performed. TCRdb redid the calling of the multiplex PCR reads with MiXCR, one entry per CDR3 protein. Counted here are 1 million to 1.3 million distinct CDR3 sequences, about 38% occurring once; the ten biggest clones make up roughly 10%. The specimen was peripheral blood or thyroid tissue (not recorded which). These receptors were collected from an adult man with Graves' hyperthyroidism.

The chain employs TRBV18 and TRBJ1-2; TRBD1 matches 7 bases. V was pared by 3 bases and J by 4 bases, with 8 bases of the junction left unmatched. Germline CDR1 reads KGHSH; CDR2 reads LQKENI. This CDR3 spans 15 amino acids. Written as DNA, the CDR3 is TGTGCCAGCTCACCGAACCGGGACAGCATCTATGGCTACACCTTC. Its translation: CASSPNRDSIYGYTF.

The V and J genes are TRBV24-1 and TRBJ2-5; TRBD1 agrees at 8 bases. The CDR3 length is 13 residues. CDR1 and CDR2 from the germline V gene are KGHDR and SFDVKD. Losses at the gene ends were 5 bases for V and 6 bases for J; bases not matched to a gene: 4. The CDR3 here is CATSGQGAKTQYF. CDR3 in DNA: TGTGCCACCAGTGGGCAGGGGGCGAAGACCCAGTACTTC.

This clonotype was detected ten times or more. As DNA, the CDR3 is TGCAGTGCTATGGAAGGGCGGGCATCGGGCGAGCAGTACTTC. Translation: CSAMEGRASGEQYF. The rearrangement uses TRBV20-1 and TRBJ2-7, with TRBD2 as a possible D gene (5 bases). The CDR3 loop spans 14 amino acids. Germline V gene lookup returns CDR1 DFQATT and CDR2 SNEGSKA (reference sequence). The V gene lost 4 bases and the J gene lost 6 bases, with 19 bases spanning the gap.

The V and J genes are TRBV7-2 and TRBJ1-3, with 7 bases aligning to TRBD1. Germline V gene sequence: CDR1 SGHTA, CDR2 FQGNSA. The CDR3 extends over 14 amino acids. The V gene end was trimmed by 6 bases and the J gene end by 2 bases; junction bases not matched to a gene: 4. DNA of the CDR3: TGTGCCAGCAGTCAAACAGGGGCTGGAAACACCATATATTTT. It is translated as CASSQTGAGNTIYF.

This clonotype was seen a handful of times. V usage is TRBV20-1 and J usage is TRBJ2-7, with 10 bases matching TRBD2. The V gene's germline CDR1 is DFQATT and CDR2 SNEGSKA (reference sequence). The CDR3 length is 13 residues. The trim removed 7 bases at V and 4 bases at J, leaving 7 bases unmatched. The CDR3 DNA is TGCAGTGGGAGGCTAGCGGGGGTTTACGAGCAGTACTTC. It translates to CSGRLAGVYEQYF.

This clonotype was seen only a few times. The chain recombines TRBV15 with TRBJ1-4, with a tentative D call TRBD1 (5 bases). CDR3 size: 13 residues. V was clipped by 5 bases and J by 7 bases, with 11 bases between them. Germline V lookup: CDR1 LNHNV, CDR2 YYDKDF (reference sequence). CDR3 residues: CATSWGEGEKLFF. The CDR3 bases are TGTGCCACCAGCTGGGGGGAAGGTGAAAAACTGTTTTTT.

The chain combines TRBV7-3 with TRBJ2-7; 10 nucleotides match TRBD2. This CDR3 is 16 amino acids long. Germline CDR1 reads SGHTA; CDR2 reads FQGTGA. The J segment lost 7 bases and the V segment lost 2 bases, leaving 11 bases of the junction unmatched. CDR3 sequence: CASSLGLAGELGEQYF. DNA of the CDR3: TGTGCCAGCAGCTTAGGCCTAGCGGGGGAACTGGGTGAGCAGTACTTC.

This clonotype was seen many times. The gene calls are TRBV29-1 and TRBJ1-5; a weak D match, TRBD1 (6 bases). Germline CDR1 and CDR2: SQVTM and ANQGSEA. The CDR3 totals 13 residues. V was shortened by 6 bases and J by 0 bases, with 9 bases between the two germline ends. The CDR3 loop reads CSVTGSSNQPQHF. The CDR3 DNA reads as TGCAGCGTCACAGGGAGTAGCAATCAGCCCCAGCATTTT.

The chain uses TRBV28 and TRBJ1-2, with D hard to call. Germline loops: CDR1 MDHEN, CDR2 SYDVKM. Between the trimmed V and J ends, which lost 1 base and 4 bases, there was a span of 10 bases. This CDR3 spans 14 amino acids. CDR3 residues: CASSLSAAGYGYTF. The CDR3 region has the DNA TGTGCCAGCAGTTTATCGGCAGCGGGCTATGGCTACACCTTC.

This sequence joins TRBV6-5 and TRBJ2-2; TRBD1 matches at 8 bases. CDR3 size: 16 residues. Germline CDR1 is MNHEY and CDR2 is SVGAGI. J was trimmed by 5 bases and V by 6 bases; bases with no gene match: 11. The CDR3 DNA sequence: TGTGCCAGCAGCCACTCCCGGACAGGGAGTACCGGGGAGCTGTTTTTT. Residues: CASSHSRTGSTGELFF.

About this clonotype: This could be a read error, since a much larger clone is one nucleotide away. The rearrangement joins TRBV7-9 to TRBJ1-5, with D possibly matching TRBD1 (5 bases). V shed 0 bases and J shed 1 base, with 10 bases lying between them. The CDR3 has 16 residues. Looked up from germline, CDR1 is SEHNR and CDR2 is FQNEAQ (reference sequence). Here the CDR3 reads CASSLATGRSNQPQHF. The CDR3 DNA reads TGTGCCAGCAGCTTAGCAACGGGACGGAGCAATCAGCCCCAGCATTTT.

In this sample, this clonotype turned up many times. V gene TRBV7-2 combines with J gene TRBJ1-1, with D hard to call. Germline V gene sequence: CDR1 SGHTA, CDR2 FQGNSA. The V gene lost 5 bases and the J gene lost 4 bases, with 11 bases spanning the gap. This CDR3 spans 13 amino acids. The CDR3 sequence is CASSPRRFTEAFF. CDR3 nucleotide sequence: TGTGCCAGCAGCCCACGCCGTTTCACTGAAGCTTTCTTT.

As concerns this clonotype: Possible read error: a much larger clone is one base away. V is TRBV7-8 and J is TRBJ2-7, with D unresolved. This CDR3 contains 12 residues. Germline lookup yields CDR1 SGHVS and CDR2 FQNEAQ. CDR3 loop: CDSSWSLPEQYF. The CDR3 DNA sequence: TGTGACAGCAGCTGGAGTCTACCCGAGCAGTACTTC.

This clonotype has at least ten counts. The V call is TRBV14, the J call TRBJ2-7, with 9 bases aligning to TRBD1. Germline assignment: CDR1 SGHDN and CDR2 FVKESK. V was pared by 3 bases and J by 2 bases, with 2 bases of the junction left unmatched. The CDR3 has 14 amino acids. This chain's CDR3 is CASSHWDRAYEQYF. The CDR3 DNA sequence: TGTGCCAGCAGCCATTGGGACAGGGCCTACGAGCAGTACTTC.